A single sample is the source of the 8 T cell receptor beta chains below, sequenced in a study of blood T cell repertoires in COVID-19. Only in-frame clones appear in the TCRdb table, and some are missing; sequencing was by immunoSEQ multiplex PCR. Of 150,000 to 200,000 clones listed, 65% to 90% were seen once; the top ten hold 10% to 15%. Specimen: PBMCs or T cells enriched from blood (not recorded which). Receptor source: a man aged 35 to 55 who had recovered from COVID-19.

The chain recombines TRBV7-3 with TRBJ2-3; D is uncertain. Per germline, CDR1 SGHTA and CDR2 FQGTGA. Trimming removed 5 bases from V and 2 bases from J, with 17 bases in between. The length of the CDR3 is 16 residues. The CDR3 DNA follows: TGTGCCAGCAGCCCGTATTGGCGGTACCTCACAGATACGCAGTATTTT. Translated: CASSPYWRYLTDTQYF.

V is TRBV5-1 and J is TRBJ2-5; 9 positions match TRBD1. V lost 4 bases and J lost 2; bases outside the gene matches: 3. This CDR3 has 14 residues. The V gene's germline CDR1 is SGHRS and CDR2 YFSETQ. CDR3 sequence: CASSGQGSQETQYF. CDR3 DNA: TGCGCCAGCAGCGGACAGGGGAGTCAAGAGACCCAGTACTTC. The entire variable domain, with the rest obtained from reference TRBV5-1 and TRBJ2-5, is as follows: KAGVTQTPRYLIKTRGQQVTLSCSPISGHRSVSWYQQTPGQGLQFLFEYFSETQRNKGNFPGRFSGRQFSNSRSEMNVSTLELGDSALYLCASSGQGSQETQYFGPGTRLLVL.

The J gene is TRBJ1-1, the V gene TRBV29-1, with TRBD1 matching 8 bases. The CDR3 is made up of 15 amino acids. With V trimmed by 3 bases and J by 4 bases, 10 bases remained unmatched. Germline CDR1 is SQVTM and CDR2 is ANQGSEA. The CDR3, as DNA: TGCAGCGTTGATCCCTACACAGGGGGGGGCACTGAAGCTTTCTTT. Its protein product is CSVDPYTGGGTEAFF.

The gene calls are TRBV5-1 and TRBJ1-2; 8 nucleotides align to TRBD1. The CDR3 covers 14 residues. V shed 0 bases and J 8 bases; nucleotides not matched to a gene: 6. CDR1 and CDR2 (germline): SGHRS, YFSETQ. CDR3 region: CASSLGLGTGGYTF. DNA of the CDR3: TGCGCCAGCAGCTTGGGGTTGGGGACAGGAGGCTACACCTTC.

The DNA for the CDR3 is TGTGCCAGCACCCCGCCAGGTATCACCTCCACTGAAGCTTTCTTT. It codes for CASTPPGITSTEAFF. This sequence joins TRBV6-5 and TRBJ1-1; D gene uncertain. Between the trimmed V and J ends, which lost 7 bases and 4 bases, there was a span of 19 bases. The germline V gene encodes CDR1 MNHEY and CDR2 SVGAGI. The CDR3 covers 15 residues.

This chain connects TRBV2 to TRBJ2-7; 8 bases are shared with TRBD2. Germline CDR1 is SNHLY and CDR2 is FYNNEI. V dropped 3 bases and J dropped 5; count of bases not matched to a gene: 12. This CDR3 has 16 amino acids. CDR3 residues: CASSDALIAGYDEQYV. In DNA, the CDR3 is TGTGCCAGCAGTGATGCCCTCATAGCGGGATATGACGAGCAGTACGTC.

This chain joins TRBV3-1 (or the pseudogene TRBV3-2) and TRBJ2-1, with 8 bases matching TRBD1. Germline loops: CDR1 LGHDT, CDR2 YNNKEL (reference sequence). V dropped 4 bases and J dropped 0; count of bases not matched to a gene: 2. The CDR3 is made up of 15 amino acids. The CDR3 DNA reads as TGTGCCAGCAGCCGGGGACAGGACTCCTACAATGAGCAGTTCTTC. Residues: CASSRGQDSYNEQFF.

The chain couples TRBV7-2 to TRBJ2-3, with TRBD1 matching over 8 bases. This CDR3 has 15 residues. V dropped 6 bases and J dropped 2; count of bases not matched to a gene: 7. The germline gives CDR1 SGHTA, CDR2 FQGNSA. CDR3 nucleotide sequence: TGTGCCAGCAGACAGATGGGACAGGCCACAGATACGCAGTATTTT. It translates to CASRQMGQATDTQYF.